The 14 T cell receptor beta chains below come from one sample, sequenced in a study of T cell responses to AZD1222 COVID-19 vaccine. This table comes from immunoSEQ multiplex PCR, and its TCRdb copy is limited to in-frame clones, with some not included. The table lists 120,000 to 150,000 clones, 70% to 90% of them singletons. This material consisted of peripheral blood, taken 28 days after the second AZD1222 dose. The receptors here all came from an adult who received the AZD1222 COVID-19 vaccine.

V and J are TRBV28 and TRBJ2-3; D is possibly TRBD2 (5 bases). The CDR3 runs to 14 residues. Germline CDR1 MDHEN, CDR2 SYDVKM. Deletions cut 7 bases from V and 2 bases from J, with 13 bases between. The CDR3 bases are TGTGCCAGCACTCGCCCGGGGAACACAGATACGCAGTATTTT. Translating it yields CASTRPGNTDTQYF.

J is TRBJ2-6 and V is TRBV15; D ambiguous. The CDR3 sequence is 16 residues long. V was cut by 6 bases and J by 4 bases, with 16 bases left in between. The germline V gene has CDR1 LNHNV and CDR2 YYDKDF (reference sequence). The CDR3 DNA reads TGTGCCACCAGTCTTACCTACCCGTCCGGGGCCAACGTCCTGACTTTC. Translated, it gives CATSLTYPSGANVLTF.

The chain uses TRBV9 and TRBJ1-5; tentative D call: TRBD1 (6 bases). The CDR3 is 14 amino acids. Germline V gene data show CDR1 as SGDLS and CDR2 as YYNGEE. Trimming removed 2 bases from V and 10 bases from J, with 16 bases in between. CDR3 DNA: TGTGCCAGCAGCGTTACAGGGTCCATCACTCCCCAGCATTTT. Its protein product is CASSVTGSITPQHF.

CDR3 loop: CASRSELQGAGNEQFF. CDR3 in DNA: TGCGCCAGCAGGTCCGAATTACAGGGGGCAGGCAATGAGCAGTTCTTC. This sequence joins TRBV4-1 and TRBJ2-1, with TRBD1 identical over 9 bases. The trim removed 6 bases at V and 6 bases at J, leaving 12 bases unmatched. Per the germline V gene, CDR1 is MGHRA and CDR2 is YSYEKL. The CDR3 is 16 amino acids.

The rearrangement uses TRBV19 and TRBJ2-7; 7 nucleotides line up with TRBD2. V lost 6 bases, J lost 1 base, and 9 bases stayed unmatched. The CDR3 runs to 15 residues. The germline CDR1 and CDR2 sequences are LNHDA and SQIVND (reference sequence). For the CDR3, the DNA is TGTGCCAGTAGACAGTCTAGCGGCATTTCCTACGAGCAGTACTTC. Its translation is CASRQSSGISYEQYF.

The chain combines TRBV5-1 with TRBJ2-7; TRBD1 matches 7 bases. Unmatched junction bases numbered 17, after V lost 4 bases and J lost 7 bases. There are 16 residues in the CDR3. Germline loops: CDR1 SGHRS, CDR2 YFSETQ. The CDR3 sequence is CASSPRSGTEPLEQYF. The CDR3, as DNA: TGCGCCAGCAGCCCAAGATCCGGGACAGAACCTTTGGAGCAGTACTTC.

This sequence joins TRBV3-1 (or the pseudogene TRBV3-2) and TRBJ2-1; 7 nucleotides agree with TRBD2. After removal of 4 bases from V and 13 bases from J, the junction contained 4 bases not matched to a gene. From germline, CDR1 is LGHDT and CDR2 YNNKEL (reference sequence). The CDR3 has 11 residues. As DNA, the CDR3 is TGTGCCAGCAGCCGGGGGGGGTCCCAGTTCTTC. Translating it yields CASSRGGSQFF.

The J gene is TRBJ2-3, the V gene TRBV11-2, with 8 bases fitting TRBD1. The CDR3 extends over 15 amino acids. Germline lookup yields CDR1 SGHAT and CDR2 FQNNGV. After removal of 4 bases from V and 1 base from J, the junction contained 4 bases not matched to a gene. The CDR3 DNA reads TGTGCCAGCAGCTCCCGGACAGGGCGCACAGATACGCAGTATTTT. This translates into CASSSRTGRTDTQYF.

The V call is TRBV3-1 (or the pseudogene TRBV3-2), the J call TRBJ2-7; 7 bases align to TRBD1. CDR1 and CDR2 (germline): LGHDT, YNNKEL (reference sequence). Germline trimming cut 1 base from V and 3 bases from J; bases unmatched to any gene: 9. The CDR3 loop spans 16 amino acids. The CDR3 loop reads CASSQVRRDSLYEQYF. In DNA form, the CDR3 reads TGTGCCAGCAGCCAAGTTCGAAGGGACAGCCTCTACGAGCAGTACTTC.

This sequence joins TRBV2 and TRBJ2-2; TRBD1 might be the D (6 bases). The CDR3 totals 13 residues. V was cut by 8 bases and J by 12 bases, with 19 bases left in between. Germline V CDR1 and CDR2: SNHLY, FYNNEI. The CDR3 sequence is CASHLNSQGKLFF. The DNA of the CDR3 is TGTGCCAGCCACCTTAATAGCCAGGGGAAGCTGTTTTTT.

The chain joins TRBV3-1 (or the pseudogene TRBV3-2) to TRBJ2-7; 7 bases are a match to TRBD2. This CDR3 is 15 amino acids long. V shed 0 bases, J shed 2 bases, and the junction held 4 bases outside the gene matches. In germline, CDR1 is LGHDT, CDR2 YNNKEL (reference sequence). Here the CDR3 reads CASSQDASGAYEQYF. Written as DNA, the CDR3 is TGTGCCAGCAGCCAAGATGCTAGCGGAGCCTACGAGCAGTACTTC.

This chain links TRBV5-4 with TRBJ1-4; D remains unclear. CDR1 is SGHNT, CDR2 YYREEE, per germline (reference sequence). V dropped 4 bases and J dropped 5 bases, with 6 bases sitting between them. This CDR3 region has 12 residues. This chain's CDR3 is CASSVENEKLFF. CDR3 DNA sequence: TGTGCCAGCAGCGTCGAAAATGAAAAACTGTTTTTT.

The chain couples TRBV5-1 to TRBJ2-3; no definite D call. This CDR3 has 14 amino acids. Germline CDR1 and CDR2: SGHRS and YFSETQ. Trimming pared 2 bases from V and 2 bases from J, leaving 9 bases between. CDR3 in DNA: TGCGCCAGCAGCTTACGGGCGCCCACAGATACGCAGTATTTT. Its translation is CASSLRAPTDTQYF. Using reference TRBV5-1 and TRBJ2-3 for the parts outside the CDR3, the full variable domain is KAGVTQTPRYLIKTRGQQVTLSCSPISGHRSVSWYQQTPGQGLQFLFEYFSETQRNKGNFPGRFSGRQFSNSRSEMNVSTLELGDSALYLCASSLRAPTDTQYFGPGTRLTVL.

V is TRBV28 and J is TRBJ2-7; perhaps TRBD1 as D (6 bases). V dropped 6 bases and J dropped 6 bases, with 12 bases sitting between them. Germline loops: CDR1 MDHEN, CDR2 SYDVKM. The CDR3 runs to 12 residues. CDR3 sequence (DNA): TGTGCCAGCAGCCTACAGGGCTCCGAGCAGTACTTC. It specifies CASSLQGSEQYF.